These T cell receptor beta chains were read from a single sample in a study of cytomegalovirus exposure and HLA in healthy donors. Profiling relied on immunoSEQ multiplex PCR, and the TCRdb table lists in-frame clones only, not all of them. There are 95,000 to 110,000 clones in the sample; approximately 74% occur only once, and 14% lies in the top ten. Sequencing was done on a sample of PBMCs. Receptor source: a middle-aged woman in good health and CMV-seropositive. Both conserved end residues are part of each CDR3. Fields, in order: CDR3 length, J gene, D gene, clone size, V gene, CDR3 DNA, CDR3 protein. The D gene is left open where the match is weak. For some rows the clone size is stated as once, few or many, or as a class when expanded; others skip it.

CDR3 length: 12; J gene: TRBJ2-7; D gene: .; clone size: .; V gene: TRBV9; CDR3 DNA: TGTGCCAGCGCAACCCCATCAGGCGAGCAGTACTTC; CDR3 protein: CASATPSGEQYF
CDR3 length: 13; J gene: TRBJ1-2; D gene: .; clone size: .; V gene: TRBV7-8; CDR3 DNA: TGTGCCAGCAGCTTCGTATCCCGTAGAGGCTACACCTTC; CDR3 protein: CASSFVSRRGYTF
CDR3 length: 15; J gene: TRBJ1-4; D gene: .; clone size: .; V gene: TRBV6-5; CDR3 DNA: TGTGCCAGCAGGATGGGCGCCTCAACTAATGAAAAACTGTTTTTT; CDR3 protein: CASRMGASTNEKLFF
CDR3 length: 16; J gene: TRBJ2-1; D gene: .; clone size: .; V gene: TRBV9; CDR3 DNA: TGTGCCAGCAGCGAGGGAGGGGGACCTCTTAACAATGAGCAGTTCTTC; CDR3 protein: CASSEGGGPLNNEQFF
CDR3 length: 15; J gene: TRBJ1-6; D gene: .; clone size: .; V gene: TRBV2; CDR3 DNA: TGTGCCAGCAGTGAATTGCCACGGACAAATTCACCCCTCCACTTT; CDR3 protein: CASSELPRTNSPLHF
CDR3 length: 13; J gene: TRBJ1-2; D gene: .; clone size: .; V gene: TRBV25-1; CDR3 DNA: TGTGCCAGCAGTGAAGGAGGACGATATGGCTACACCTTC; CDR3 protein: CASSEGGRYGYTF
CDR3 length: 12; J gene: TRBJ1-4; D gene: .; clone size: .; V gene: TRBV15; CDR3 DNA: TGTGCCACCAGCAGGAATGAGGAAAAACTGTTTTTT; CDR3 protein: CATSRNEEKLFF
CDR3 length: 14; J gene: TRBJ2-1; D gene: TRBD1; clone size: few; V gene: TRBV5-6; CDR3 DNA: TGTGCCAGCAGCCACGGGACAGGGGTAACCGAGCAGTTCTTC; CDR3 protein: CASSHGTGVTEQFF
CDR3 length: 14; J gene: TRBJ1-1; D gene: .; clone size: few; V gene: TRBV28; CDR3 DNA: TGTGCCAGCAGTCTCCGCCCACAGGGTCGAGGCGCTTTCTTT; CDR3 protein: CASSLRPQGRGAFF
CDR3 length: 15; J gene: TRBJ1-2; D gene: .; clone size: .; V gene: TRBV4-2; CDR3 DNA: TGTGCCAGCAGCCAAGGGGCAGGGGACAACTATAGCTACACCTTC; CDR3 protein: CASSQGAGDNYSYTF
CDR3 length: 15; J gene: TRBJ2-7; D gene: TRBD2; clone size: .; V gene: TRBV7-9; CDR3 DNA: TGTGCCAGCAGCTCCGCCCTAGCGGGGACCTACGAGCAGTACTTC; CDR3 protein: CASSSALAGTYEQYF
CDR3 length: 14; J gene: TRBJ2-7; D gene: TRBD1; clone size: .; V gene: TRBV29-1; CDR3 DNA: TGCAGCGTTGGTCCGCGACAGGGGACCTACGAGCAGTACTTC; CDR3 protein: CSVGPRQGTYEQYF
CDR3 length: 11; J gene: TRBJ2-5; D gene: TRBD1; clone size: .; V gene: TRBV20-1; CDR3 DNA: TGCAGTTTACAGGGGGCAGAGACCCAGTACTTC; CDR3 protein: CSLQGAETQYF
CDR3 length: 14; J gene: TRBJ2-3; D gene: .; clone size: .; V gene: TRBV7-7; CDR3 DNA: TGTGCTAGCAGCCTACGCGGGGGCACAGATACGCAGTATTTT; CDR3 protein: CASSLRGGTDTQYF
CDR3 length: 13; J gene: TRBJ1-1; D gene: .; clone size: .; V gene: TRBV6-1; CDR3 DNA: TGTGCCAGCCCAGGACTCGGGAACACTGAAGCTTTCTTT; CDR3 protein: CASPGLGNTEAFF